This T cell receptor beta chain comes out of a study of T cells in Graves' hyperthyroidism and ophthalmopathy. There were TCR beta CDR3 regions amplified from RNA transcripts. First-round RT-PCR with HTBI primers amplified the TCR CDR3 region. Each CDR3 protein is one row after TCRdb ran MiXCR on the multiplex PCR reads. The sample lists roughly 580,000 distinct CDR3 sequences, about 43% seen once, with 8.2% in the top ten. Germline lookup yields CDR1 DFQATT and CDR2 SNEGSKA (reference sequence). The germline V and J ends were trimmed by 8 bases and 1 base, with 14 bases remaining between them. CDR3 size: 13 residues.

The rearrangement links TRBV20-1 to TRBJ1-1; D gene uncertain. The sample was peripheral blood or thyroid tissue (not recorded which). This TCR was sampled from a woman between 18 and 29 years old with Graves' hyperthyroidism. CDR3: CSTFKESNTEAFF. CDR3 in DNA: TGCAGTACATTTAAGGAGTCGAACACTGAAGCTTTCTTT.